This T cell receptor beta chain was documented in a study of Ad26.COV2.S vaccination and SARS-CoV-2 variants. Treatment here: roughly 18 received Ad26.COV2.S at low or high dose, single or two shots; roughly five received placebo; per-sample allocation not given. Each sample was drawn 63 days after the first injection (of vaccine or placebo). V lost 7 bases, J lost 3 bases, and 21 bases lay in between. The CDR3 runs to 16 residues. The germline V gene has CDR1 KGHSH and CDR2 LQKENI. Only in-frame clones appear in the TCRdb table, and some are missing; sequencing was by immunoSEQ multiplex PCR. The sample lists roughly 400,000 clones; approximately 89% were seen once.

This chain joins TRBV18 and TRBJ1-2, with TRBD1 as a possible D gene (5 bases). The specimen was peripheral blood, collected in a trial of Ad26.COV2.S vaccine versus placebo. The receptor comes from a person aged 18 to 65 who received the Ad26.COV2.S COVID-19 vaccine or a placebo. The CDR3 DNA sequence: TGTGCCAGCTTTCCAATTCTTGCCCAGGGAGACTATGGCTACACCTTC. Its translation: CASFPILAQGDYGYTF.